These T cell receptor beta chains were read from a single sample in a study of CXCR3-negative and CXCR3-positive naive CD8 T cells. One entry per CDR3 protein, without DNA, is what TCRdb gives after re-calling the 5' RACE reads. This table holds just over 40,000 distinct CDR3 sequences. The source material was naive CXCR3- CD8+ T cells from blood. All receptors derive from a human donor in good health. Some clones in this sample may be carry-over from other donors' samples. The CDR3 runs from the conserved cysteine through the conserved F or W. The listing skips clone size in some rows; elsewhere it reads once, few, many or a size class.

v_call	clone_size	j_call	cdr3_aa
TRBV7-9	.	TRBJ2-7	CASSAGLAGGYEQYF
TRBV7-9	.	TRBJ2-3	CASSHKTGTTDTQYF
TRBV10-3	.	TRBJ2-1	CAISDGVSSYNEQFF
TRBV6-5	.	TRBJ2-2	CATSTPRDNTGELFF
TRBV7-8	.	TRBJ1-6	CASSLEDLDNSPLHF
TRBV4-2	.	TRBJ2-3	CASSQERADTQYF
TRBV13	.	TRBJ2-1	CASNLAASGSNEQFF
TRBV18	.	TRBJ2-3	CASSQTGASTDTQYF
TRBV29-1	.	TRBJ2-3	CSVEGTDTQYF
TRBV7-2	.	TRBJ2-5	CASRPSGGETQYF
TRBV20-1	.	TRBJ2-7	CSALDPGQPNSYEQYF
TRBV28	.	TRBJ2-1	CASSFVGLVNEQFF
TRBV28	.	TRBJ2-7	CASSFGMWTSLSYEQYF
TRBV20-1	.	TRBJ1-5	CSARSWEENQPQHF
TRBV19	.	TRBJ2-5	CASRSHDGGETQYF
TRBV12-3/TRBV12-4	medium-sized	TRBJ1-1	CASKRDRGWNTEAFF
TRBV9	.	TRBJ1-1	CASSAFSGMNTEAFF
TRBV12-5	.	TRBJ2-7	CASGLVLGQGTYEQYF